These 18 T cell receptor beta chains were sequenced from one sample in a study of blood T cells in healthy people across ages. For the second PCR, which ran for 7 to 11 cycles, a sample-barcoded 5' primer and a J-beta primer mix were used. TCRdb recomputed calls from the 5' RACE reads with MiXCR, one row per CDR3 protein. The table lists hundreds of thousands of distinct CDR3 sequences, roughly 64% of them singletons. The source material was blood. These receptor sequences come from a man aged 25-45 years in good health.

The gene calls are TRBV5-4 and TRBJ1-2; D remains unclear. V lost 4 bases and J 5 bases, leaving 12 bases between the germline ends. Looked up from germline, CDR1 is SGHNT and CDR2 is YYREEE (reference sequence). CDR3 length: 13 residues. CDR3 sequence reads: CASSPPRLYGYTF. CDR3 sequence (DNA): TGTGCCAGCAGCCCTCCTCGGTTGTATGGCTACACCTTC.

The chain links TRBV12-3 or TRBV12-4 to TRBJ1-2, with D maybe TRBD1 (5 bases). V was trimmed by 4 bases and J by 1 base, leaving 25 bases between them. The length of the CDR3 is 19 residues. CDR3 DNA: TGTGCCAGCAGTTCCCGACAGAGACGATCAGGTGGCCATAACTATGGCTACACCTTC. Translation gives CASSSRQRRSGGHNYGYTF.

CDR3 amino acids: CASSPRGESETQYF. CDR3 nucleotide sequence: TGCGCCAGCAGCCCGAGGGGAGAGTCAGAGACCCAGTACTTC. J is TRBJ2-5 and V is TRBV5-1; D might be TRBD1 or TRBD2, each matching 5 bases. Trimming cost V 4 bases and J 4 bases, with 14 bases left between them. Germline CDR1 SGHRS, CDR2 YFSETQ. CDR3 length equals 14 residues.

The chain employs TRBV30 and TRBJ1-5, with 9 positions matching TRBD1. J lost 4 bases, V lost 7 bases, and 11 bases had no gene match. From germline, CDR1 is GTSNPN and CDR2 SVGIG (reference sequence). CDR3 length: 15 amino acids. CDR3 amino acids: CAYSSGQGGNQPQHF. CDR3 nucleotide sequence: TGTGCCTACTCCTCGGGACAGGGCGGGAATCAGCCCCAGCATTTT.

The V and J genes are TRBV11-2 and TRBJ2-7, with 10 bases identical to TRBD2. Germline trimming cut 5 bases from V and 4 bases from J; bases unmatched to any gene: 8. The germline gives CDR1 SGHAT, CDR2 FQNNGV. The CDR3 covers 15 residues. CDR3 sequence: CASSPTLAGRYEQYF. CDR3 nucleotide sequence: TGTGCCAGCAGCCCGACACTAGCGGGGAGGTACGAGCAGTACTTC.

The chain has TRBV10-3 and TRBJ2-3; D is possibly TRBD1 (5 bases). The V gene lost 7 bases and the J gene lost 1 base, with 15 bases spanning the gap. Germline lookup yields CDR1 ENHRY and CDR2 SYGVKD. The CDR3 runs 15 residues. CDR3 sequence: CAIKGAREGTDTQYF. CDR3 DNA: TGTGCCATCAAAGGGGCTAGGGAAGGCACAGATACGCAGTATTTT.

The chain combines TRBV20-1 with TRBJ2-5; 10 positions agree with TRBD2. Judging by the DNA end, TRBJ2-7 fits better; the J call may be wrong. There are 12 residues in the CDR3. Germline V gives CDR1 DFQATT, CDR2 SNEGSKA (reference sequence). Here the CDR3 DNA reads TGCAGTGTTCTAAGCGGGAGGGGCGAGCAGTACTTC. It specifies CSVLSGRGEQYF.

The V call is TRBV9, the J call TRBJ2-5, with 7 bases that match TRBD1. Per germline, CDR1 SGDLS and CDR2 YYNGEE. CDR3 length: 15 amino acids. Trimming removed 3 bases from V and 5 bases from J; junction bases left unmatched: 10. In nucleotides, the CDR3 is TGTGCCAGCAGCGGACAGGGTTCTGGTAGGGAGACCCAGTACTTC. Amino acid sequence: CASSGQGSGRETQYF.

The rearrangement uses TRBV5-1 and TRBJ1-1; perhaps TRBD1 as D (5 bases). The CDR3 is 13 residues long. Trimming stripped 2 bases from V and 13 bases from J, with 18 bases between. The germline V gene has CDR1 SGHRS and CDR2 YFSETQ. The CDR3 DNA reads TGCGCCAGCAGCTTTCCCGGGTCAGGGTTCGGTTTCTTT. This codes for CASSFPGSGFGFF.

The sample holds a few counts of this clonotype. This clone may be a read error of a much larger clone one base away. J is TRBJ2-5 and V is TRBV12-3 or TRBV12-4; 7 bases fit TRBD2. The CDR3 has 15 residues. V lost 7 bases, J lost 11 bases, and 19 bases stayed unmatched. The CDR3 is CASTRILGGVAEQYF. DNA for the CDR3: TGTGCCAGCACTCGAATCCTTGGGGGGGTCGCTGAGCAGTACTTC.

Written as DNA, the CDR3 is TGTGCCAGCAGCCTCCCCGGACTACCTCGGGCCCAGTACTTC. It is translated as CASSLPGLPRAQYF. The V gene is TRBV6-5, the J gene TRBJ2-7, with a tentative D call TRBD2 (6 bases). Trimming cost V 6 bases and J 10 bases, with 22 bases left between them. The CDR3 extends over 14 amino acids. In germline, CDR1 is MNHEY, CDR2 SVGAGI.

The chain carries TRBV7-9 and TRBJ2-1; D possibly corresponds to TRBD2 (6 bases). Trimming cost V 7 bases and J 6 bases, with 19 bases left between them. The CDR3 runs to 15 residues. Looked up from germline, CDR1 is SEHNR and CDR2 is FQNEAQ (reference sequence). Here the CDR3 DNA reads TGTGCCAGCAACCCGGGACTCGGGAAGGGCAATGAGCAGTTCTTC. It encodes CASNPGLGKGNEQFF.

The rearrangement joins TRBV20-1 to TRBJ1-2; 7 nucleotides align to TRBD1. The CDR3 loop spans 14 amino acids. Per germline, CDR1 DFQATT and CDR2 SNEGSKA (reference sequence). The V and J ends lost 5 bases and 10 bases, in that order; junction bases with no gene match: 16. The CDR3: CSAPDRVGVSDYTF. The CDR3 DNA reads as TGCAGTGCTCCAGACAGGGTTGGAGTATCGGACTACACCTTC.

CDR3: CASSLRQDPYGYTF. CDR3 DNA sequence: TGTGCCAGCAGTTTACGCCAGGACCCCTATGGCTACACCTTC. The chain joins TRBV27 to TRBJ1-2; D is unresolved. Trimming left V 2 bases short and J 4 bases short, with 11 bases between. This CDR3 is built from 14 residues. CDR1 and CDR2 from the germline V gene are MNHEY and SMNVEV (reference sequence).

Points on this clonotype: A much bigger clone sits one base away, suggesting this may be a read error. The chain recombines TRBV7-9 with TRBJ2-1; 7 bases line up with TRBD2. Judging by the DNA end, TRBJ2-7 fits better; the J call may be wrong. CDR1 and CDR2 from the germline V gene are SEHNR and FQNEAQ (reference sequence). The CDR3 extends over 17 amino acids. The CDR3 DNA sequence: TGTGCCAGCAGCGAAGGGTCACTAGCGTCTTCCTACAATGAGCAGTACTTC. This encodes CASSEGSLASSYNEQYF.

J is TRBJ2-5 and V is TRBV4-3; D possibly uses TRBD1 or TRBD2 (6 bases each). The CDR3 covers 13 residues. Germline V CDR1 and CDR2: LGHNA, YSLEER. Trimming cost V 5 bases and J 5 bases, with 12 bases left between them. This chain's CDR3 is CASSGGRWETQYF. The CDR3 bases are TGCGCCAGCAGCGGGGGGCGTTGGGAGACCCAGTACTTC.

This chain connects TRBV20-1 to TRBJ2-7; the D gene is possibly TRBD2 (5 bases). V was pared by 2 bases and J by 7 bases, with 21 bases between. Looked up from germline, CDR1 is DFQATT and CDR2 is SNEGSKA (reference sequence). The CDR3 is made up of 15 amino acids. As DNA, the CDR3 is TGCAGTGCTAGACCCGGACGAGCGGTACTAACGGAGCAGTACTTC. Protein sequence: CSARPGRAVLTEQYF.

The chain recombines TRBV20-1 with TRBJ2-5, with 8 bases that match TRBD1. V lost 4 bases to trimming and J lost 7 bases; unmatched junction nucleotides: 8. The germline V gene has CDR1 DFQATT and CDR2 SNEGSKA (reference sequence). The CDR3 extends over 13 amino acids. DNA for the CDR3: TGCAGTGCTACGGTGGGGACAGGCCCGACCCAGTACTTC. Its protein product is CSATVGTGPTQYF.